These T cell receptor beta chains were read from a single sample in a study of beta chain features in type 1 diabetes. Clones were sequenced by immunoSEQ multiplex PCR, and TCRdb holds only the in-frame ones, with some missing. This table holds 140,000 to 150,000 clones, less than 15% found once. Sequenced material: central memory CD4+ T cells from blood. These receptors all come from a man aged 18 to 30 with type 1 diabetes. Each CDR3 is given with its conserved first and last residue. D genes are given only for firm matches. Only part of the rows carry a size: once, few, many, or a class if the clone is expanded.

CDR3aa: CASSRGRAGSNQPQHF
CDR3nt: TGTGCCAGCAGTCGCGGACGGGCAGGGAGCAATCAGCCCCAGCATTTT
d_gene: NA
abundance: NA
j_gene: TRBJ1-5
v_gene: TRBV2

CDR3aa: CASSTQTGGSQPQHF
CDR3nt: TGTGCCAGTAGTACTCAAACAGGGGGCAGTCAGCCCCAGCATTTT
d_gene: TRBD1
abundance: NA
j_gene: TRBJ1-5
v_gene: TRBV19

CDR3aa: CAWSVQGSSPLHF
CDR3nt: TGTGCCTGGAGTGTACAGGGGAGCTCACCCCTCCACTTT
d_gene: TRBD1
abundance: NA
j_gene: TRBJ1-6
v_gene: TRBV30

CDR3aa: CASETGSHYGYTF
CDR3nt: TGTGCCAGCGAAACGGGCAGCCACTATGGCTACACCTTC
d_gene: NA
abundance: few
j_gene: TRBJ1-2
v_gene: TRBV28

CDR3aa: CASSILQGRGYGYTF
CDR3nt: TGTGCCAGTAGTATACTCCAGGGAAGAGGCTATGGCTACACCTTC
d_gene: NA
abundance: few
j_gene: TRBJ1-2
v_gene: TRBV19

CDR3aa: CASSGTTDTQYF
CDR3nt: TGTGCCAGCAGCGGGACCACAGATACGCAGTATTTT
d_gene: NA
abundance: few
j_gene: TRBJ2-3
v_gene: TRBV9

CDR3aa: CASSYSRELGTEAFF
CDR3nt: TGTGCCAGCAGTTACTCGCGGGAATTAGGCACTGAAGCTTTCTTT
d_gene: NA
abundance: few
j_gene: TRBJ1-1
v_gene: TRBV6-5

CDR3aa: CASSKLRDTQYF
CDR3nt: TGTGCCAGCAGCAAGTTGAGAGATACGCAGTATTTT
d_gene: NA
abundance: many
j_gene: TRBJ2-3
v_gene: TRBV21-1

CDR3aa: CASSLQRTGSYEQYF
CDR3nt: TGTGCCAGCAGTCTACAAAGGACAGGGAGCTACGAGCAGTACTTC
d_gene: TRBD1
abundance: NA
j_gene: TRBJ2-7
v_gene: TRBV6-1

CDR3aa: CASSPPPPGQAQTGELFF
CDR3nt: TGCGCCAGCAGTCCACCCCCACCGGGACAGGCGCAAACCGGGGAGCTGTTTTTT
d_gene: TRBD1
abundance: many
j_gene: TRBJ2-2
v_gene: TRBV5-1

CDR3aa: CASSPTRGGSPEAFF
CDR3nt: TGTGCCAGCAGTCCGACCAGGGGAGGTAGCCCTGAAGCTTTCTTT
d_gene: NA
abundance: NA
j_gene: TRBJ1-1
v_gene: TRBV6-1

CDR3aa: CASSETTGGKGGYTF
CDR3nt: TGTGCCAGCAGCGAAACGACAGGGGGAAAGGGTGGCTACACCTTC
d_gene: TRBD1
abundance: NA
j_gene: TRBJ1-2
v_gene: TRBV9

CDR3aa: CASRNPGRTYGYTF
CDR3nt: TGTGCCAGCAGAAATCCGGGACGGACCTATGGCTACACCTTC
d_gene: NA
abundance: few
j_gene: TRBJ1-2
v_gene: TRBV7-9

CDR3aa: CASSSQWGQGTYEQYF
CDR3nt: TGTGCCAGCAGCTCCCAGTGGGGACAGGGGACCTACGAGCAGTACTTC
d_gene: TRBD1
abundance: few
j_gene: TRBJ2-7
v_gene: TRBV7-9

CDR3aa: CASSPTREETQYF
CDR3nt: TGTGCCAGCAGCCCGACACGGGAAGAGACCCAGTACTTC
d_gene: NA
abundance: few
j_gene: TRBJ2-5
v_gene: TRBV4-2

CDR3aa: CASSLVGRPGDTQYF
CDR3nt: TGCGCCAGCAGCTTGGTAGGTCGGCCGGGCGATACGCAGTATTTT
d_gene: NA
abundance: few
j_gene: TRBJ2-3
v_gene: TRBV5-1

CDR3aa: CASSVGQGGNEQFF
CDR3nt: TGTGCCAGCAGCGTAGGGCAGGGAGGGAATGAGCAGTTCTTC
d_gene: TRBD2
abundance: few
j_gene: TRBJ2-1
v_gene: TRBV9

CDR3aa: CASSLEAGRHREYEQYF
CDR3nt: TGTGCCAGCAGCTTAGAGGCCGGTAGACACAGGGAGTACGAGCAGTACTTC
d_gene: NA
abundance: NA
j_gene: TRBJ2-7
v_gene: TRBV7-2

CDR3aa: CAWSMWGDYGYTF
CDR3nt: TGTGCCTGGAGCATGTGGGGAGACTATGGCTACACCTTC
d_gene: NA
abundance: NA
j_gene: TRBJ1-2
v_gene: TRBV30

CDR3aa: CAISPTGSNSPLHF
CDR3nt: TGTGCCATCAGCCCCACAGGGAGCAATTCACCCCTCCACTTT
d_gene: NA
abundance: NA
j_gene: TRBJ1-6
v_gene: TRBV10-3

CDR3aa: CASTVGGEQYF
CDR3nt: TGTGCCAGCACCGTCGGGGGTGAGCAGTACTTC
d_gene: NA
abundance: few
j_gene: TRBJ2-7
v_gene: TRBV6-6

CDR3aa: CASSDRGSYEQYF
CDR3nt: TGTGCCAGCAGTGATCGGGGGTCCTACGAGCAGTACTTC
d_gene: NA
abundance: few
j_gene: TRBJ2-7
v_gene: TRBV2

CDR3aa: CASSLVQGQNSPLHF
CDR3nt: TGTGCCAGCAGTTTGGTACAGGGGCAGAATTCACCCCTCCACTTT
d_gene: TRBD1
abundance: NA
j_gene: TRBJ1-6
v_gene: TRBV28

CDR3aa: CSAGTGTEAFF
CDR3nt: TGCAGCGCAGGGACAGGGACTGAAGCTTTCTTT
d_gene: TRBD1
abundance: NA
j_gene: TRBJ1-1
v_gene: TRBV29-1

CDR3aa: CASTLTSGGASGETQYF
CDR3nt: TGTGCCAGCACTTTGACTAGCGGGGGGGCAAGTGGAGAGACCCAGTACTTC
d_gene: TRBD2
abundance: NA
j_gene: TRBJ2-5
v_gene: TRBV2

CDR3aa: CAWSDRDEQYF
CDR3nt: TGTGCCTGGAGTGACAGGGACGAGCAGTACTTC
d_gene: NA
abundance: NA
j_gene: TRBJ2-7
v_gene: TRBV30

CDR3aa: CAWSTHRGRETQYF
CDR3nt: TGTGCCTGGAGTACACACAGGGGCAGGGAGACCCAGTACTTC
d_gene: TRBD1
abundance: NA
j_gene: TRBJ2-5
v_gene: TRBV30

CDR3aa: CSVQMTGNPYNEQFF
CDR3nt: TGCAGCGTTCAGATGACAGGGAACCCCTACAATGAGCAGTTCTTC
d_gene: TRBD1
abundance: many
j_gene: TRBJ2-1
v_gene: TRBV29-1

CDR3aa: CASSYSSTQYF
CDR3nt: TGTGCCAGCAGTTACTCTAGTACGCAGTATTTT
d_gene: NA
abundance: NA
j_gene: TRBJ2-3
v_gene: TRBV6-5

CDR3aa: CASSITPGARNEQFF
CDR3nt: TGTGCCAGTAGTATAACCCCGGGGGCTAGAAATGAGCAGTTCTTC
d_gene: NA
abundance: NA
j_gene: TRBJ2-1
v_gene: TRBV19

CDR3aa: CAWSRRGASGANVLTF
CDR3nt: TGTGCCTGGAGCCGCCGGGGGGCTTCTGGGGCCAACGTCCTGACTTTC
d_gene: NA
abundance: NA
j_gene: TRBJ2-6
v_gene: TRBV30

CDR3aa: CASSVDRPLRKQFF
CDR3nt: TGTGCCAGCAGCGTCGACAGACCGCTTAGGAAGCAGTTCTTC
d_gene: NA
abundance: many
j_gene: TRBJ2-1
v_gene: TRBV7-2